This record looks at one T cell receptor (beta chain) sequence and its context. Its cognate antigen is unknown. Germline loops: CDR1 SGHKS, CDR2 YYEKEE (reference sequence). Trimming stripped 1 base from V and 10 bases from J, with 9 bases between. The CDR3 loop spans 12 amino acids. This sample is drawn from a study of T cell responses to AZD1222 COVID-19 vaccine. Study conclusions and caveats: Clonal diversity may have been underestimated in mostly white British donors. Researchers report vaccine-associated CD4 TCRs spanning spike, with dominance at 160-218 and 743-854. The reported proportion of spike-specific TCRs targeting unmutated variant regions was nearly half. Two AZD1222 administrations were followed by greater Spike-specific TCR breadth and depth.

Only in-frame clones appear in the TCRdb table, and some are missing; sequencing was by immunoSEQ multiplex PCR. The sample carries about 120,000 clones, roughly 87% recorded once. This clonotype originated in an adult in good health. Sequencing used peripheral blood, obtained on day 0 of AZD1222 vaccination. The J gene is TRBJ2-1, the V gene TRBV5-5, with no clear D. CDR3 loop: CASSLYLGEQFF. The CDR3 DNA reads TGTGCCAGCAGCTTGTATTTGGGGGAGCAGTTCTTC.